This is a list of T cell receptor beta chains from one sample in a study of Graves' ophthalmopathy and Graves' hyperthyroidism. TCRdb processed the multiplex PCR reads anew with MiXCR; each CDR3 protein has one entry. The sample comprises about 660,000 distinct CDR3 sequences, roughly 39% of which are singletons, and 2.5% to 3.5% rests with the top ten. Sequencing used peripheral blood. Every receptor here comes from an adult man with Graves' ophthalmopathy. The CDR3 runs from the conserved cysteine through the conserved F or W. A D gene is named only where the DNA matches it firmly.

d_call j_call v_call cdr3_aa
. TRBJ1-4 TRBV20-1 CSASPRSPNEKLFF
. TRBJ1-5 TRBV19 CASDEARGNQPQHF
TRBD1 TRBJ1-1 TRBV10-3 CAISDRGDAEAFF
. TRBJ1-3 TRBV11-2 CASSLMSGSGNTIYF
TRBD1 TRBJ2-7 TRBV5-1 CAGSFPGTGAYEQYF
TRBD2 TRBJ2-7 TRBV19 CASSKLLARSYEQYF
. TRBJ1-3 TRBV20-1 CSATDSSGNTIYF
TRBD2 TRBJ2-5 TRBV6-5 CASSYSGGGFQETQYF
TRBD2 TRBJ2-2 TRBV5-1 CASRLSGGSGRGTGELFF
TRBD1 TRBJ2-7 TRBV7-8 CASSQASGGPYEQYF
. TRBJ2-7 TRBV7-9 CASSPGTRYEQYF
TRBD1 TRBJ2-7 TRBV10-3 CAINRGQDYEQYF
. TRBJ2-5 TRBV7-2 CASSPSALETQYF
TRBD1 TRBJ2-5 TRBV6-5 CASSYFGQGEETQYF
TRBD1 TRBJ2-5 TRBV24-1 CATSDPRQGGETQYF
. TRBJ2-5 TRBV29-1 CSSWDSGGETQYF
. TRBJ1-2 TRBV5-1 CASSLRGDNYGYTF
. TRBJ2-5 TRBV12-3/TRBV12-4 CASSPRDRSLGETQYF
TRBD2 TRBJ2-3 TRBV19 CASRSGRRDTQYF
TRBD1 TRBJ1-1 TRBV29-1 CSVAATGGPEAFF
TRBD2 TRBJ2-7 TRBV7-8 CASSLAVTSYEQYF
. TRBJ2-5 TRBV27 CASGVRGQETQYF
. TRBJ1-6 TRBV9 CASSARAGNSPLHF
. TRBJ2-6 TRBV10-3 CAGRGSSLSGANVLTF
TRBD1 TRBJ1-5 TRBV19 CASSARTGTTEHF
. TRBJ2-7 TRBV9 CASCRTGTYEQYF
. TRBJ1-2 TRBV12-3/TRBV12-4 CASSLTAPGLNYGYTF
. TRBJ1-2 TRBV20-1 CSAFFQANYGYTF